This is a list of T cell receptor beta chains from one sample in a study of T cells in Graves' hyperthyroidism and ophthalmopathy. TCRdb reprocessed the multiplex PCR reads with MiXCR, giving one entry per CDR3 protein. The sample lists a few hundred thousand distinct CDR3 sequences, 15% to 18% occurring once. Sequenced sample: blood. All receptors derive from a woman in her 30s with Graves' hyperthyroidism. Both conserved end residues are part of each CDR3. D genes are given only for firm matches. Clone size appears in some rows only: once, few, many, or a class for an expanded clone.

clone_size: few
j_call: TRBJ2-3
d_call: -
v_call: TRBV11-1
cdr3_aa: CTSSSVGARVVDTQYF
cdr3_nt: TGTACCAGCAGCTCCGTGGGGGCGAGGGTTGTCGATACGCAGTATTTT

clone_size: many
j_call: TRBJ2-5
d_call: -
v_call: TRBV28
cdr3_aa: CASSLAGGGIETQYF
cdr3_nt: TGTGCCAGCAGTCTCGCTGGAGGAGGGATTGAGACCCAGTACTTC

clone_size: few
j_call: TRBJ1-3
d_call: -
v_call: TRBV4-1
cdr3_aa: CASSPSGVHSGNTIYF
cdr3_nt: TGCGCCAGCAGCCCATCGGGGGTACACTCTGGAAACACCATATATTTT

clone_size: few
j_call: TRBJ2-1
d_call: TRBD2
v_call: TRBV19
cdr3_aa: CASSFRGLFVWRETGEQFF
cdr3_nt: TGTGCCAGTAGTTTTAGGGGCCTCTTTGTTTGGCGGGAGACGGGGGAGCAGTTCTTC

clone_size: many
j_call: TRBJ1-2
d_call: -
v_call: TRBV5-4
cdr3_aa: CASSLAPRDYGYTF
cdr3_nt: TGTGCCAGCAGCTTGGCCCCGCGGGACTATGGCTACACCTTC

clone_size: many
j_call: TRBJ2-7
d_call: -
v_call: TRBV7-9
cdr3_aa: CASSWGRQGYEQYF
cdr3_nt: TGTGCCAGCAGCTGGGGGCGGCAGGGGTACGAGCAGTACTTC

clone_size: many
j_call: TRBJ2-7
d_call: -
v_call: TRBV11-2
cdr3_aa: CASSLYPEGEGLGEQYF
cdr3_nt: TGTGCCAGCAGCTTATACCCCGAGGGGGAGGGGTTGGGGGAGCAGTACTTC

clone_size: -
j_call: TRBJ1-2
d_call: -
v_call: TRBV28
cdr3_aa: CASSQWDTGEDGYTF
cdr3_nt: TGTGCCAGCAGTCAATGGGACACGGGGGAGGATGGCTACACCTTC

clone_size: -
j_call: TRBJ1-5
d_call: -
v_call: TRBV7-9
cdr3_aa: CASSLGGRSNQPQHF
cdr3_nt: TGTGCCAGCAGCCTTGGGGGGAGAAGCAATCAGCCCCAGCATTTT

clone_size: few
j_call: TRBJ1-5
d_call: -
v_call: TRBV19
cdr3_aa: CASSPPRGGLGNQPQHF
cdr3_nt: TGTGCCAGTAGTCCTCCCCGCGGAGGGTTAGGCAATCAGCCCCAGCATTTT

clone_size: -
j_call: TRBJ2-7
d_call: TRBD2
v_call: TRBV7-6
cdr3_aa: CASSLNGGRTTYEQYF
cdr3_nt: TGTGCCAGCAGCTTAAATGGCGGGAGAACCACCTACGAGCAGTACTTC

clone_size: few
j_call: TRBJ2-3
d_call: TRBD2
v_call: TRBV4-3
cdr3_aa: CASSRGLTSGSSVVDTQYF
cdr3_nt: TGCGCCAGCAGCCGTGGTCTAACTAGCGGAAGCTCCGTAGTAGATACGCAGTATTTT

clone_size: -
j_call: TRBJ2-7
d_call: TRBD2
v_call: TRBV19
cdr3_aa: CASRGTSGSTYEQYF
cdr3_nt: TGTGCCAGTAGGGGGACTAGCGGGTCCACCTACGAGCAGTACTTC

clone_size: many
j_call: TRBJ2-1
d_call: -
v_call: TRBV20-1
cdr3_aa: CSARGQGAYNEQFF
cdr3_nt: TGCAGTGCCCGGGGGCAGGGCGCCTACAATGAGCAGTTCTTC

clone_size: -
j_call: TRBJ1-2
d_call: TRBD1
v_call: TRBV28
cdr3_aa: CASSTPGQGAGYTF
cdr3_nt: TGTGCCAGCAGTACTCCGGGACAGGGGGCAGGCTACACCTTC

clone_size: many
j_call: TRBJ2-1
d_call: TRBD1
v_call: TRBV20-1
cdr3_aa: CSAPRHRGKGEQFF
cdr3_nt: TGCAGTGCCCCCCGGCACAGGGGAAAGGGTGAGCAGTTCTTC

clone_size: few
j_call: TRBJ1-2
d_call: -
v_call: TRBV7-9
cdr3_aa: CASSWGVDGYTF
cdr3_nt: TGTGCCAGCAGCTGGGGCGTCGATGGCTACACCTTC

clone_size: -
j_call: TRBJ2-2
d_call: TRBD2
v_call: TRBV29-1
cdr3_aa: CSVDSGPTGELFF
cdr3_nt: TGCAGCGTAGATAGCGGGCCCACCGGGGAGCTGTTTTTT

clone_size: many
j_call: TRBJ2-7
d_call: TRBD2
v_call: TRBV7-9
cdr3_aa: CASRLAGVHEQYF
cdr3_nt: TGTGCCAGCCGACTAGCGGGAGTTCACGAGCAGTACTTC

clone_size: many
j_call: TRBJ2-1
d_call: TRBD2
v_call: TRBV2
cdr3_aa: CASSEKGLAVYNEQFF
cdr3_nt: TGTGCCAGCAGTGAGAAGGGACTAGCGGTATACAATGAGCAGTTCTTC

clone_size: many
j_call: TRBJ2-7
d_call: TRBD1
v_call: TRBV6-1
cdr3_aa: CASSRAGTEGEQYF
cdr3_nt: TGTGCCAGCAGTCGGGCCGGGACAGAGGGCGAGCAGTACTTC

clone_size: few
j_call: TRBJ2-7
d_call: TRBD2
v_call: TRBV9
cdr3_aa: CASSGLAGAHEQYF
cdr3_nt: TGTGCCAGCAGTGGACTAGCGGGAGCCCACGAGCAGTACTTC

clone_size: -
j_call: TRBJ2-1
d_call: -
v_call: TRBV7-9
cdr3_aa: CASTRWVADNEQFF
cdr3_nt: TGTGCCAGCACCCGCTGGGTAGCGGACAATGAGCAGTTCTTC

clone_size: few
j_call: TRBJ1-1
d_call: -
v_call: TRBV12-5
cdr3_aa: CASGLVGSEAFF
cdr3_nt: TGTGCTAGTGGTTTGGTAGGGTCTGAAGCTTTCTTT

clone_size: many
j_call: TRBJ2-7
d_call: -
v_call: TRBV6-1
cdr3_aa: CASSEPYYEQYF
cdr3_nt: TGTGCCAGCAGTGAGCCCTACTACGAGCAGTACTTC

clone_size: few
j_call: TRBJ1-5
d_call: -
v_call: TRBV9
cdr3_aa: CASSATGYFKPQHF
cdr3_nt: TGTGCCAGCAGCGCAACAGGGTATTTCAAGCCCCAGCATTTT

clone_size: few
j_call: TRBJ2-7
d_call: -
v_call: TRBV18
cdr3_aa: CASSPPKIEKRAYEQYF
cdr3_nt: TGTGCCAGCTCACCACCTAAGATCGAAAAGAGGGCCTACGAGCAGTACTTC

clone_size: many
j_call: TRBJ2-5
d_call: TRBD2
v_call: TRBV20-1
cdr3_aa: CSAGGRETQYF
cdr3_nt: TGCAGTGCGGGAGGGCGGGAGACCCAGTACTTC

clone_size: few
j_call: TRBJ2-6
d_call: -
v_call: TRBV29-1
cdr3_aa: CSVLGGGLSGANVLTF
cdr3_nt: TGCAGCGTTTTGGGGGGGGGGCTGTCTGGGGCCAACGTCCTGACTTTC

clone_size: once
j_call: TRBJ2-1
d_call: -
v_call: TRBV6-1
cdr3_aa: CASIAQAYNEQFF
cdr3_nt: TGTGCCAGCATCGCACAGGCCTACAATGAGCAGTTCTTC

clone_size: -
j_call: TRBJ2-3
d_call: TRBD1
v_call: TRBV20-1
cdr3_aa: CSARDTGGSDTQYF
cdr3_nt: TGCAGTGCTAGAGATACAGGGGGCTCAGATACGCAGTATTTT

clone_size: few
j_call: TRBJ2-3
d_call: -
v_call: TRBV19
cdr3_aa: CASSIGHDTDTQYF
cdr3_nt: TGTGCCAGTAGTATTGGCCACGACACAGATACGCAGTATTTT

clone_size: -
j_call: TRBJ1-2
d_call: TRBD1
v_call: TRBV4-2
cdr3_aa: CASSQPGQVFNYGYTF
cdr3_nt: TGTGCCAGCAGCCAACCGGGACAGGTTTTTAACTATGGCTACACCTTC

clone_size: many
j_call: TRBJ2-7
d_call: -
v_call: TRBV18
cdr3_aa: CASSPTGGSDEQYF
cdr3_nt: TGTGCCAGCTCACCAACTGGTGGGAGTGACGAGCAGTACTTC

clone_size: few
j_call: TRBJ2-2
d_call: -
v_call: TRBV20-1
cdr3_aa: CSARGQPNTGELFF
cdr3_nt: TGCAGTGCTAGAGGACAGCCGAACACCGGGGAGCTGTTTTTT

clone_size: -
j_call: TRBJ1-1
d_call: -
v_call: TRBV12-5
cdr3_aa: CASGLGVTEAFF
cdr3_nt: TGTGCTAGTGGTTTAGGGGTAACTGAAGCTTTCTTT

clone_size: few
j_call: TRBJ2-1
d_call: TRBD2
v_call: TRBV6-1
cdr3_aa: CASSVTSGTGYNEQFF
cdr3_nt: TGTGCCAGCAGTGTGACTAGCGGCACGGGTTACAATGAGCAGTTCTTC

clone_size: few
j_call: TRBJ1-2
d_call: TRBD1
v_call: TRBV28
cdr3_aa: CASSPHRDRLYGYTF
cdr3_nt: TGTGCCAGCAGTCCCCACCGGGACAGGTTATATGGCTACACCTTC

clone_size: many
j_call: TRBJ2-7
d_call: TRBD2
v_call: TRBV20-1
cdr3_aa: CSATGLAGVGEQYF
cdr3_nt: TGCAGTGCTACTGGACTAGCGGGAGTTGGCGAGCAGTACTTC

clone_size: many
j_call: TRBJ1-5
d_call: -
v_call: TRBV6-1
cdr3_aa: CASSEDFWGVSLDQPQHF
cdr3_nt: TGTGCCAGCAGTGAAGATTTTTGGGGCGTCTCCCTCGATCAGCCCCAGCATTTT